Included here is one T cell receptor (beta chain) sequence, with context. There is no known antigen for this receptor. Within one base of it there is no much larger clone, and no base qualities were kept. The CDR3 runs 13 amino acids, cysteine and phenylalanine included. The only DNA kept is the CDR3, 39 bases in frame from the first base. The germline V gene (reference sequence) supplies CDR1 LNHDA and CDR2 SQIVND. Deletion took 4 bases off V and 7 bases off J, with a span of 11 bases between the germline ends. The protocol used for the library was the immunoSEQ multiplex PCR assay. The immuneACCESS repertoire file appears here via TCRdb, limited to in-frame rearrangements. These files lack a portion of the clones; in checked studies, under half of the deficit traces to unresolved V genes, and the cause of the others is not known. This sample lists around 30,000 clones; 70% to 75% were detected once. The ten largest clones add up to around an eighth of the sample.

This specimen comes from a study of radiotherapy plus CTLA-4 blockade in lung cancer (dated by TCRdb to the late 2010s). Study-wide context: Among the enrolled patients, approximately 18% had an objective response, and 31% reached disease control. What the research found in general, with its limitations: The strongest predictors of response, as reported, were early dynamic changes in blood T cell clones along with a rise in serum interferon-beta after radiation. After treatment with radiotherapy and ipilimumab, TCR clones that came from tumors expanded in the peripheral blood.

The study evaluated CTLA-4 blockade (ipilimumab) given together with focal radiation therapy in patients who had chemo-refractory metastatic non-small-cell lung cancer. The chain couples TRBV19 to TRBJ2-1; the D segment cannot be called with confidence. This receptor was identified in a human donor with non-small cell lung cancer that progressed on radiotherapy plus ipilimumab. This sample comprised peripheral blood, obtained from a patient treated with radiotherapy plus ipilimumab. The CDR3: CASSRGLLNEQFF. The nucleotide sequence is TGTGCCAGTAGTAGGGGTTTATTGAATGAGCAGTTCTTC.